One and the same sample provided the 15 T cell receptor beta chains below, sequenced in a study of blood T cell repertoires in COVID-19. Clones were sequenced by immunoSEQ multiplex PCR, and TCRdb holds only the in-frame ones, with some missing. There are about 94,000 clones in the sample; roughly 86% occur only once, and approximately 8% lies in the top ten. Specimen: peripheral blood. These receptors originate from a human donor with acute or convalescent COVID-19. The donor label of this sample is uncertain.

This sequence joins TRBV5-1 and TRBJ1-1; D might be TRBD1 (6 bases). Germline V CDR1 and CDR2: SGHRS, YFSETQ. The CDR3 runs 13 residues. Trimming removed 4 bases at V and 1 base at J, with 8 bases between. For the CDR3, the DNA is TGCGCCAGCAGCGTACAGGGGAACACTGAAGCTTTCTTT. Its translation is CASSVQGNTEAFF. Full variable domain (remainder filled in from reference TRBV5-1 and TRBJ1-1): KAGVTQTPRYLIKTRGQQVTLSCSPISGHRSVSWYQQTPGQGLQFLFEYFSETQRNKGNFPGRFSGRQFSNSRSEMNVSTLELGDSALYLCASSVQGNTEAFFGQGTRLTVV.

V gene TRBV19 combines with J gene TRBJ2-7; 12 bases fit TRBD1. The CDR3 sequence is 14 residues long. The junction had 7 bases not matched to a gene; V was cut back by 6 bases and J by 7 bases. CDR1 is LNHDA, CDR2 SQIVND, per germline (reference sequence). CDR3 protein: CASRPGQGAREQYF. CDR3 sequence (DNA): TGTGCCAGTAGGCCGGGACAGGGGGCTCGAGAGCAGTACTTC.

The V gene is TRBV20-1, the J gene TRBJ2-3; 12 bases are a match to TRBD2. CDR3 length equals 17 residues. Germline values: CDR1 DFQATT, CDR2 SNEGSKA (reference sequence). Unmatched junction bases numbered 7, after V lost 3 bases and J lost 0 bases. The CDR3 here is CSASSEGLAGSTDTQYF. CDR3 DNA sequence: TGCAGTGCTAGTTCAGAGGGACTAGCGGGTAGCACAGATACGCAGTATTTT.

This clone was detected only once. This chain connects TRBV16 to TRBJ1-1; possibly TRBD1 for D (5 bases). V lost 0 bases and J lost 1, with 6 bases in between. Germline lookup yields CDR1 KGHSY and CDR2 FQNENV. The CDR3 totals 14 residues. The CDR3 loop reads CASSQSTGNTEAFF. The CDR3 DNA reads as TGTGCCAGCAGCCAATCCACAGGGAACACTGAAGCTTTCTTT.

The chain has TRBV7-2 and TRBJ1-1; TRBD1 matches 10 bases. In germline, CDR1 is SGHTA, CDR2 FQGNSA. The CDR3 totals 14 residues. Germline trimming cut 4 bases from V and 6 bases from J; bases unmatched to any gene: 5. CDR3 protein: CASSSRQGAAEAFF. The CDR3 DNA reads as TGTGCCAGCAGCTCGCGACAGGGGGCCGCTGAAGCTTTCTTT.

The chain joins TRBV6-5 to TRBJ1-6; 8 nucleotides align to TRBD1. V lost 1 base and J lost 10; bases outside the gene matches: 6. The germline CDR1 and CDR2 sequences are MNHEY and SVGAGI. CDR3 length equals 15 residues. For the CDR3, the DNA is TGTGCCAGCAGTTACTGGACAGGGCCAAGGTCACCCCTCCACTTT. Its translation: CASSYWTGPRSPLHF.

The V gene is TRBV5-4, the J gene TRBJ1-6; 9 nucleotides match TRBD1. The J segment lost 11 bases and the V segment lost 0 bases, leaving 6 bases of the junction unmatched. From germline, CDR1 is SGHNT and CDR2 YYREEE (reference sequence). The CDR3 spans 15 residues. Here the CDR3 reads CASSLADRGSAPLHF. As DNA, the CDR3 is TGTGCCAGCAGCTTGGCGGACAGGGGAAGTGCACCCCTCCACTTT.

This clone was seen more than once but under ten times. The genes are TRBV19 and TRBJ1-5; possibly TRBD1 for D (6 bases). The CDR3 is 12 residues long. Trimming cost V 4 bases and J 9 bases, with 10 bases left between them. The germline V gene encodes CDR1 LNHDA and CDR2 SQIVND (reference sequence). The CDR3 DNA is TGTGCCAGTAGTACCGGACAGTGGCCCCAGCATTTT. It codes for CASSTGQWPQHF.

CDR3 amino acids: CASSPPGYTDTQYF. CDR3 DNA: TGTGCCAGCTCACCACCGGGCTACACAGATACGCAGTATTTT. The chain employs TRBV18 and TRBJ2-3; no clear D gene. CDR1 is KGHSH, CDR2 LQKENI, per germline. V was shortened by 0 bases and J by 2 bases, with 6 bases between the two germline ends. The CDR3 spans 14 residues.

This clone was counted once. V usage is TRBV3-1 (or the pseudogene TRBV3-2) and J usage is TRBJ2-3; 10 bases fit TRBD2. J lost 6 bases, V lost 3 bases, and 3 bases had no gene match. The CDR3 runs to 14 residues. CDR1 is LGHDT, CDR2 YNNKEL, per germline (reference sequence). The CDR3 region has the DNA TGTGCCAGCAGCCAGCAGCGGGGGGGGGATACGCAGTATTTT. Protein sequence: CASSQQRGGDTQYF.

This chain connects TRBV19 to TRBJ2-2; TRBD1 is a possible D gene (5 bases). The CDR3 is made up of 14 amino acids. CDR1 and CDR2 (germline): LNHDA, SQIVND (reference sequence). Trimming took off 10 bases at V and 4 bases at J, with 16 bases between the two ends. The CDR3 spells CATEWGRPTGELFF. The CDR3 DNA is TGTGCCACGGAATGGGGCAGGCCCACCGGGGAGCTGTTTTTT. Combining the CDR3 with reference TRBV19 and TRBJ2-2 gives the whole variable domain DGGITQSPKYLFRKEGQNVTLSCEQNLNHDAMYWYRQDPGQGLRLIYYSQIVNDFQKGDIAEGYSVSREKKESFPLTVTSAQKNPTAFYLCATEWGRPTGELFFGEGSRLTVL.

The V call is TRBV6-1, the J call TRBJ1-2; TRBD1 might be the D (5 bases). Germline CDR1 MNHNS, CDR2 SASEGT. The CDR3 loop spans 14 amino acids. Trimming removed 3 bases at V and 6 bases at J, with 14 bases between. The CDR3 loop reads CASSDPDRFNGYTF. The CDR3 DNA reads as TGTGCCAGCAGTGACCCCGACAGATTTAATGGCTACACCTTC.

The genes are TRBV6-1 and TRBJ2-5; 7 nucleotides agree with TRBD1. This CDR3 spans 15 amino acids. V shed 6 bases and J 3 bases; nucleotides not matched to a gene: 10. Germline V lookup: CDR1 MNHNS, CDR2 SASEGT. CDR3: CASSLTRDRKETQYF. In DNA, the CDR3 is TGTGCCAGCAGCCTTACTCGGGACAGAAAAGAGACCCAGTACTTC.

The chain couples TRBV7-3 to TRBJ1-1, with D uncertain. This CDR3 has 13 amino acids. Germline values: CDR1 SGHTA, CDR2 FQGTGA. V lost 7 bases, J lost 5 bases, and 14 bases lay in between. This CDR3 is CASILTPGTEAFF. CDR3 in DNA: TGTGCCAGCATCCTGACACCGGGGACTGAAGCTTTCTTT.

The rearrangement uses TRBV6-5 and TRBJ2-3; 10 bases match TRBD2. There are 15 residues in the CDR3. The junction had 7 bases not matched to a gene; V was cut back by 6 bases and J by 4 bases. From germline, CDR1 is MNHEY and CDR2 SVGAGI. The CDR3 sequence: CASRPPGTSADTQYF. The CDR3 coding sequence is TGTGCCAGCAGACCTCCCGGGACTAGCGCAGATACGCAGTATTTT.